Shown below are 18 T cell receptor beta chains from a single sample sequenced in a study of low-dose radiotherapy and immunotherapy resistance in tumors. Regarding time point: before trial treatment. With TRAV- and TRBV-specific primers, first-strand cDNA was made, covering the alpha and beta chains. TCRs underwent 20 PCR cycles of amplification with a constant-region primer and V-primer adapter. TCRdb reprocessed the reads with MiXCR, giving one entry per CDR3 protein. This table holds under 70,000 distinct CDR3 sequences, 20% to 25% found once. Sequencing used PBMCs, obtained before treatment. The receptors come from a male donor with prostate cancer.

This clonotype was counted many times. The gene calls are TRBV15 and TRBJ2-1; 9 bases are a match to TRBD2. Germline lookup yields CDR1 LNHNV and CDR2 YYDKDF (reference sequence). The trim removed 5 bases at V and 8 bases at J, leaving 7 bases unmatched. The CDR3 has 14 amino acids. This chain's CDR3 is CATSGLANGDEQFF. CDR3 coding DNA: TGTGCCACCAGCGGACTAGCGAATGGAGATGAGCAGTTCTTC. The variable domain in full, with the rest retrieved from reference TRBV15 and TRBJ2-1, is DAMVIQNPRYQVTQFGKPVTLSCSQTLNHNVMYWYQQKSSQAPKLLFHYYDKDFNNEADTPDNFQSRRPNTSFCFLDIRSPGLGDTAMYLCATSGLANGDEQFFGPGTRLTVL.

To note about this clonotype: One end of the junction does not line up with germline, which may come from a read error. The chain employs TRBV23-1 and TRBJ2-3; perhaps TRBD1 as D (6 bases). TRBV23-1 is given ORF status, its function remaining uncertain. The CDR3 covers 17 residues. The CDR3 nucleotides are TGTGCCAGCAGCAAAGCGTTCTGGGGGCAGCCCCCAGATACGCAGTATTTT. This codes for CASSKAFWGQPPDTQYF.

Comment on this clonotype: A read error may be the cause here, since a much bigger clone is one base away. In DNA form, the CDR3 reads TGTGCCAGCAGTGTCCGGGACAGATACGAGCAGTACTTC. Its translation is CASSVRDRYEQYF. This chain uses TRBV25-1 with TRBJ2-7, with 7 nucleotides matching TRBD1. The CDR3 extends over 13 amino acids. Germline CDR1 MGHDK, CDR2 SYGVNS. The J segment lost 4 bases and the V segment lost 4 bases, leaving 4 bases of the junction unmatched.

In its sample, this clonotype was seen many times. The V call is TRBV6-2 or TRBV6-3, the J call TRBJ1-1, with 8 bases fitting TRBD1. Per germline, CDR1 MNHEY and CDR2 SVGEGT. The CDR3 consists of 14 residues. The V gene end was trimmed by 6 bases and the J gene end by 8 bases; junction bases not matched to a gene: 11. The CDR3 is CASRLDRGGFEAFF. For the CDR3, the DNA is TGTGCCAGCAGACTCGACAGGGGAGGTTTCGAAGCTTTCTTT.

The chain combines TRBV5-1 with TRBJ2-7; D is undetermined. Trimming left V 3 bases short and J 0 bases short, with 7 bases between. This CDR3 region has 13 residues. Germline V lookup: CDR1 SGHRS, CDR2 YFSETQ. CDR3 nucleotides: TGCGCCAGCAGCTCCACACACTCCTACGAGCAGTACTTC. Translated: CASSSTHSYEQYF.

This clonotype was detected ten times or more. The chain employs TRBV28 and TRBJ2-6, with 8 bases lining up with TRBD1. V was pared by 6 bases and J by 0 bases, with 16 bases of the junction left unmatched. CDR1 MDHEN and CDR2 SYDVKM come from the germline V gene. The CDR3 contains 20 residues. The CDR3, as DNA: TGTGCCAGCAGACCAACCCCCGGACAGGGCCTTGGCTCTGGGGCCAACGTCCTGACTTTC. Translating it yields CASRPTPGQGLGSGANVLTF.

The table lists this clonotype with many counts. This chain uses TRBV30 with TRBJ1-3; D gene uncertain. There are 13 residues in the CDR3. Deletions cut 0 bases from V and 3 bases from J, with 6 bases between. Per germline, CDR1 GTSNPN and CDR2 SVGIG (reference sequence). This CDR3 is CAWSVARGNTIYF. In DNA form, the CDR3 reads TGTGCCTGGAGTGTCGCCCGTGGAAACACCATATATTTT.

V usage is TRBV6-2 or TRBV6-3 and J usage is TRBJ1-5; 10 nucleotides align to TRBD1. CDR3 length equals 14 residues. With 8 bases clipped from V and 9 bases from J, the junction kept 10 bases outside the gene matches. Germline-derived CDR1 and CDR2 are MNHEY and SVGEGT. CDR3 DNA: TGTGCCAGCTCCCCTCCGGGACAGGGGACGCCCCAGCATTTT. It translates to CASSPPGQGTPQHF.

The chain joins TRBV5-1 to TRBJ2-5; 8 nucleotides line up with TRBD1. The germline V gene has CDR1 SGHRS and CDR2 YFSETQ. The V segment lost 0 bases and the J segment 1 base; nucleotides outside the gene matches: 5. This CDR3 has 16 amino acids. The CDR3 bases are TGCGCCAGCAGCTTGGCGCTGACAGGGGTCCAAGAGACCCAGTACTTC. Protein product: CASSLALTGVQETQYF.

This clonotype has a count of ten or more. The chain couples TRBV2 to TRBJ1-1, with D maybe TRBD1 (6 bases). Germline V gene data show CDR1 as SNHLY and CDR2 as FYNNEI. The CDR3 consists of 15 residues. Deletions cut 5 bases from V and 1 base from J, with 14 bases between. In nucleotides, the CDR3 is TGTGCCAGCAGTCGGGGAAACAGGGAGAACACTGAAGCTTTCTTT. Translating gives CASSRGNRENTEAFF.

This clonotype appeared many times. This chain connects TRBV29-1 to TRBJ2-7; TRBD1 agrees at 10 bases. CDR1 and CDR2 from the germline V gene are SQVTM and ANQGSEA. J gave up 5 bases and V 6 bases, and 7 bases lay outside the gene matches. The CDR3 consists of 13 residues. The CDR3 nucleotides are TGCAGCGTAAAAAGACAGGGGGCCGACGAGCAGTACTTC. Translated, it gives CSVKRQGADEQYF.

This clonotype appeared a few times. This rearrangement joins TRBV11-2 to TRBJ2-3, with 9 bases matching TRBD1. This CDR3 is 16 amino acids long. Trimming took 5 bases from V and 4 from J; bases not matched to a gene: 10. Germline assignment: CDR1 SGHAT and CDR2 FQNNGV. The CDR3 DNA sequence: TGTGCCAGCAGCCTTAGAGGGGGACAGGGATCAGATACGCAGTATTTT. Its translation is CASSLRGGQGSDTQYF.

The CDR3 coding sequence is TGTGCCAGCAGCCAATTGTGGAGCCCTAGCACAGATACGCAGTATTTT. Translation gives CASSQLWSPSTDTQYF. The rearrangement links TRBV3-1 to TRBJ2-3; D is unresolved. The CDR3 extends over 16 amino acids. The ends were cut back, 2 bases at V and 0 bases at J, with 12 bases in the middle. In germline, CDR1 is LGHDT, CDR2 YNNKEL (reference sequence).

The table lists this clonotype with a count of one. The CDR3 nucleotides are TGTGCCAGCAGTAAAGGGGGTCGCCCCTACAATGAGCAGTTCTTC. Residues: CASSKGGRPYNEQFF. The chain couples TRBV6-2 or TRBV6-3 to TRBJ2-1; TRBD1 is a possible D gene (6 bases). Trimming removed 5 bases at V and 2 bases at J, with 13 bases between. Germline V gives CDR1 MNHEY, CDR2 SVGEGT. The CDR3 consists of 15 residues.

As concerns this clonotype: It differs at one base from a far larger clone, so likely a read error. As DNA, the CDR3 is TGTGCCAGCAGTTTAGGAGGGAAGAATGAGCAGTACTTC. Translated: CASSLGGKNEQYF. This chain uses TRBV6-2 or TRBV6-3 with TRBJ2-5, with D perhaps matching TRBD2 (6 bases). Trimming took 4 bases from V and 11 from J, leaving 17 bases between them. Germline V gene lookup returns CDR1 MNHEY and CDR2 SVGEGT. The CDR3 totals 13 residues.

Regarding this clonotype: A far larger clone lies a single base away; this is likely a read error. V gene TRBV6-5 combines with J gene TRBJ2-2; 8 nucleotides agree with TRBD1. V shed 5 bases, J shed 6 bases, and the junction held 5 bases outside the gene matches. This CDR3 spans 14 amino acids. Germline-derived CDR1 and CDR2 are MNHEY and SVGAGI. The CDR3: CASSLAQGAGELFF. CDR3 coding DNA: TGTGCCAGCAGTCTCGCACAGGGGGCCGGGGAGCTGTTTTTT.

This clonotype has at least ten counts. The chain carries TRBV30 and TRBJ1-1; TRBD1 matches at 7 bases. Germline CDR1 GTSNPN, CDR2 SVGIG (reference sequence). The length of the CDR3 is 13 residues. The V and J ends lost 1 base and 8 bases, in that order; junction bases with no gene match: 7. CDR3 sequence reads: CAWSGRQGSEAFF. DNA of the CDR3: TGTGCCTGGAGTGGAAGACAGGGAAGCGAAGCTTTCTTT.

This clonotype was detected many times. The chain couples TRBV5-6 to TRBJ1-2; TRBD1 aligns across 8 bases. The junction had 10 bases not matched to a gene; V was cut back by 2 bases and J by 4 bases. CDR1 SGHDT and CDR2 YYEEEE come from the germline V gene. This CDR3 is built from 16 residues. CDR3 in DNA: TGTGCCAGCAGCTTCGGAGGACAGGGCTCCCTCTATGGCTACACCTTC. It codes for CASSFGGQGSLYGYTF.